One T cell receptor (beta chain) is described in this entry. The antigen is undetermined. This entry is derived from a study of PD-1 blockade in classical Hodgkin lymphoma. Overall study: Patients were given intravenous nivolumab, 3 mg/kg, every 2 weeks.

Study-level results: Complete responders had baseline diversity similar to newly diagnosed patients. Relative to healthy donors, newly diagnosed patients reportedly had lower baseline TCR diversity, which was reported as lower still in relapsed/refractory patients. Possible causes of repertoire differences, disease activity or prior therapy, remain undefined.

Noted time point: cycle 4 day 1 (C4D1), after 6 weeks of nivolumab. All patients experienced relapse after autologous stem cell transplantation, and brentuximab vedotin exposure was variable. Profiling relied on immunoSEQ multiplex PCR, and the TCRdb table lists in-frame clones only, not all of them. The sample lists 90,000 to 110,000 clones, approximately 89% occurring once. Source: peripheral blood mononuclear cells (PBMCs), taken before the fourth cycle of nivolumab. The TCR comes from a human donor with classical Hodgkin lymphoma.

The chain's CDR3 is CASSPPGNQPQHF. Written as DNA, the CDR3 is TGTGCCAGTAGCCCGCCGGGGAATCAGCCCCAGCATTTT. J is TRBJ1-5 and V is TRBV19; no reliable D call. CDR3 length equals 13 residues. Germline lookup yields CDR1 LNHDA and CDR2 SQIVND (reference sequence). The V end lost 6 bases, the J end lost 4 bases, and 10 bases lay between the germline ends.